This is a list of T cell receptor beta chains from one sample in a study of early T cells in non-severe SARS-CoV-2 infection. TCRdb re-analysed the 5' RACE reads in MiXCR, keeping a single row per CDR3 protein. The sample shows roughly 120,000 distinct CDR3 sequences, 15% of them seen only once. Sequenced sample: whole blood. These receptors were taken from an adult who was a healthcare worker with PCR-confirmed SARS-CoV-2 infection or an uninfected control (not recorded which). CDR3s leave out the opening cysteine and the closing phenylalanine or tryptophan.

j_call: TRBJ1-6; v_call: TRBV7-9; cdr3_aa: ASSLDGFSPLH
j_call: TRBJ2-5; v_call: TRBV11-2; cdr3_aa: ASSLEQPQYQETQY
j_call: TRBJ2-2; v_call: TRBV5-4; cdr3_aa: ASSLRRLANTGELF
j_call: TRBJ1-1; v_call: TRBV12-3/TRBV12-4; cdr3_aa: ASSSRREAF
j_call: TRBJ2-5; v_call: TRBV6-2/TRBV6-3; cdr3_aa: ASSYRTAQETQY
j_call: TRBJ2-1; v_call: TRBV19; cdr3_aa: ASSIAGVVYNEQF
j_call: TRBJ1-5; v_call: TRBV6-2/TRBV6-3; cdr3_aa: ASRQTGTNQPQH
j_call: TRBJ2-1; v_call: TRBV6-5; cdr3_aa: ASSSGTSQF
j_call: TRBJ2-3; v_call: TRBV20-1; cdr3_aa: SAQVTSGSPAQY
j_call: TRBJ2-3; v_call: TRBV11-3; cdr3_aa: ASSLDAGVDTQY
j_call: TRBJ2-7; v_call: TRBV6-5; cdr3_aa: ASSLVSGHEQY
j_call: TRBJ1-1; v_call: TRBV7-2; cdr3_aa: ASSLYKGSTEAF
j_call: TRBJ2-7; v_call: TRBV20-1; cdr3_aa: SARIGGSSYEQY
j_call: TRBJ1-4; v_call: TRBV15; cdr3_aa: ATGQGVMTNEKLF
j_call: TRBJ2-5; v_call: TRBV18; cdr3_aa: ASSPTGQGFLETQY
j_call: TRBJ2-3; v_call: TRBV20-1; cdr3_aa: SSAPPNTDTQY
j_call: TRBJ2-3; v_call: TRBV28; cdr3_aa: ASSLGQVGTDTQY
j_call: TRBJ1-1; v_call: TRBV18; cdr3_aa: ASSLIQNTEAF
j_call: TRBJ2-1; v_call: TRBV2; cdr3_aa: ASSEAASGGFDEQF
j_call: TRBJ1-3; v_call: TRBV6-5; cdr3_aa: ASSYSKQGYGNTIY
j_call: TRBJ2-2; v_call: TRBV19; cdr3_aa: ASRVAGQGRTGELF
j_call: TRBJ2-5; v_call: TRBV5-1; cdr3_aa: ASSPSVDQETQY
j_call: TRBJ2-7; v_call: TRBV25-1; cdr3_aa: ASSEPAAGTHEQY